A single sample is the source of the 31 T cell receptor beta chains below, sequenced in a study of regulatory T cells in long-lasting Graves disease. Time point noted: newly diagnosed GD, antithyroid drugs for less than 3 months. Generation of the TCR library employed RNA extracted from PBMCs. The TCR beta library used iRepertoire HTBI primers with Arm-PCR amplification of CDR3. TCRdb passed the multiplex PCR reads through MiXCR, listing each CDR3 protein once. The table lists roughly 560,000 distinct CDR3 sequences, more than 10% of them singletons. These same data were also listed under a study on T cells in Graves' hyperthyroidism and ophthalmopathy.

This sample comprised peripheral blood mononuclear cells (PBMCs), obtained at new diagnosis, from a patient treated with antithyroid drugs. Receptors were obtained from a woman aged 25 to 39 with Graves disease.

Here the CDR3 DNA reads TGTGCCAGCAGGCCCCAACCTCCCAGGATCCCCACTGAAGCTTTCTTT. This sequence encodes CASRPQPPRIPTEAFF. The chain uses TRBV28 and TRBJ1-1, with D uncertain. The germline V gene has CDR1 MDHEN and CDR2 SYDVKM. CDR3 length equals 16 residues. Trimming took off 6 bases at V and 4 bases at J, with 21 bases between the two ends.

This clonotype has a count of ten or more. CDR3 in amino acids: CASRQGYNEQFF. In nucleotides, the CDR3 is TGTGCCAGCAGGCAGGGGTACAATGAGCAGTTCTTC. V and J are TRBV2 and TRBJ2-1, with D possibly matching TRBD1 (6 bases). The V and J ends lost 6 bases and 4 bases respectively, with 7 bases between them. This CDR3 contains 12 residues. Germline V gives CDR1 SNHLY, CDR2 FYNNEI.

This clonotype was counted only a few times. The chain has TRBV29-1 and TRBJ1-1; possibly TRBD1 for D (5 bases). This CDR3 contains 13 residues. Germline CDR1 and CDR2: SQVTM and ANQGSEA. For the CDR3, the DNA is TGCGGCGCCCCCCAGGGCATGAACACTGAAGCTTTCTTT. Protein sequence: CGAPQGMNTEAFF.

This clonotype was counted at least ten times. The J gene is TRBJ2-1, the V gene TRBV28; D ambiguous. CDR3 length: 14 residues. Trimming left V 6 bases short and J 3 bases short, with 12 bases between. Germline values: CDR1 MDHEN, CDR2 SYDVKM. The CDR3 bases are TGTGCCAGCAGCCCAACCCCCCTCTACAATGAGCAGTTCTTC. It is translated as CASSPTPLYNEQFF.

This clonotype was seen more than once but under ten times. V usage is TRBV24-1 and J usage is TRBJ1-5; perhaps TRBD1 as D (5 bases). CDR3 length equals 14 residues. Trimming took 2 bases from V and 2 from J, leaving 6 bases between them. Germline CDR1 KGHDR, CDR2 SFDVKD. The CDR3 DNA sequence: TGTGCCACCAGTGATTGGGGCCGCAATCAGCCCCAGCATTTT. Its translation: CATSDWGRNQPQHF.

This clonotype was detected only a few times. V and J are TRBV27 and TRBJ1-1; maybe TRBD1 (5 bases). The V and J ends lost 8 bases and 10 bases respectively, with 23 bases between them. Germline lookup yields CDR1 MNHEY and CDR2 SMNVEV (reference sequence). CDR3 length equals 14 residues. The chain's CDR3 is CASQEGLGAGIAFF. The CDR3 bases are TGTGCCAGCCAGGAGGGGCTTGGGGCGGGTATAGCTTTCTTT.

This clonotype was seen many times. This chain uses TRBV7-9 with TRBJ2-2, with 7 bases lining up with TRBD1. Germline lookup yields CDR1 SEHNR and CDR2 FQNEAQ (reference sequence). Trimming removed 4 bases from V and 4 bases from J; junction bases left unmatched: 12. There are 17 residues in the CDR3. CDR3 bases: TGTGCCAGCAGCTCACCAACCGACAGGGTTAGCACCGGGGAGCTGTTTTTT. It translates to CASSSPTDRVSTGELFF.

The genes are TRBV14 and TRBJ1-6, with D hard to call. The germline CDR1 and CDR2 sequences are SGHDN and FVKESK. The V end was cut by 1 base, the J end by 10 bases, with 8 bases between. The CDR3 totals 13 residues. The CDR3 DNA follows: TGTGCCAGCAGCCAAGTGCTAGACTCACCCCTCCACTTT. Protein sequence: CASSQVLDSPLHF.

The chain combines TRBV4-1 with TRBJ1-2; 12 nucleotides match TRBD1. V gave up 0 bases and J gave up 5 bases; unmatched junction bases: 4. CDR3 length: 16 amino acids. Germline V gene data show CDR1 as MGHRA and CDR2 as YSYEKL. The CDR3 loop reads CASSQDGTGGAYGYTF. DNA for the CDR3: TGCGCCAGCAGCCAAGACGGGACAGGGGGCGCGTATGGCTACACCTTC.

The table lists this clonotype with a few counts. V is TRBV4-3 and J is TRBJ1-5; D not resolved. Germline assignment: CDR1 LGHNA and CDR2 YSLEER. CDR3 length equals 15 residues. Deletions cut 4 bases from V and 7 bases from J, with 17 bases between. The CDR3 sequence: CASSPNYSGEQPQHF. DNA of the CDR3: TGCGCCAGCAGCCCTAACTACTCCGGGGAACAGCCCCAGCATTTT.

In this sample, this clonotype turned up many times. Written as DNA, the CDR3 is TGTGCCAGCAGTTTTCGGCAGGTATTCGTAAACACCGGGGAGCTGTTTTTT. This translates into CASSFRQVFVNTGELFF. The chain links TRBV27 to TRBJ2-2; D remains ambiguous. The V gene's germline CDR1 is MNHEY and CDR2 SMNVEV (reference sequence). Deletions cut 3 bases from V and 2 bases from J, with 16 bases between. CDR3 length: 17 residues.

Only a few counts were recorded for this clonotype. The chain employs TRBV7-2 and TRBJ2-5; 7 nucleotides line up with TRBD1. CDR1 is SGHTA, CDR2 FQGNSA, per germline. J was trimmed by 5 bases and V by 5 bases; bases with no gene match: 5. The CDR3 is 13 residues long. CDR3 amino acids: CASSAQGPETQYF. CDR3 in DNA: TGTGCCAGCAGCGCACAGGGGCCGGAGACCCAGTACTTC.

This clonotype was seen more than once but under ten times. A single base separates this from a much larger clone, so it may be a read error. V and J are TRBV2 and TRBJ1-3; 9 nucleotides align to TRBD1. The CDR3 has 15 amino acids. Germline lookup yields CDR1 SNHLY and CDR2 FYNNEI. V dropped 6 bases and J dropped 8; count of bases not matched to a gene: 11. CDR3 sequence (DNA): TGTGCCAGCAGGAGATCGGGACAGGGTCTTCACACCATATATTTT. Its protein is CASRRSGQGLHTIYF. Looking up the rest from reference TRBV2 and TRBJ1-3 gives the full variable domain: EPEVTQTPSHQVTQMGQEVILRCVPISNHLYFYWYRQILGQKVEFLVSFYNNEISEKSEIFDDQFSVERPDGSNFTLKIRSTKLEDSAMYFCASRRSGQGLHTIYFGEGSWLTVV.

This clonotype was observed many times. This CDR3 reads CASSSFPGRVNTEAFF. As DNA, the CDR3 is TGTGCCAGCAGTTCATTCCCGGGACGGGTGAACACTGAAGCTTTCTTT. The gene calls are TRBV27 and TRBJ1-1, with a weak D call TRBD1 (5 bases). Germline V gene sequence: CDR1 MNHEY, CDR2 SMNVEV (reference sequence). Trimming removed 4 bases at V and 0 bases at J, with 15 bases between. The CDR3 runs 16 residues.

This clonotype occurred many times. J is TRBJ1-1 and V is TRBV7-9, with 9 bases identical to TRBD1. Germline CDR1 and CDR2: SEHNR and FQNEAQ (reference sequence). The trim removed 5 bases at V and 5 bases at J, leaving 9 bases unmatched. The CDR3 runs to 15 residues. The chain's CDR3 is CASSVRDRVGTEAFF. The CDR3 nucleotides are TGTGCCAGCAGCGTCCGGGACAGGGTTGGGACTGAAGCTTTCTTT.

The V and J genes are TRBV7-9 and TRBJ1-1, with 11 bases that match TRBD1. J lost 6 bases, V lost 6 bases, and 9 bases had no gene match. The CDR3 runs to 15 residues. The germline gives CDR1 SEHNR, CDR2 FQNEAQ (reference sequence). This CDR3 is CASSPRTGGSAEAFF. In DNA form, the CDR3 reads TGTGCCAGCAGTCCTAGGACAGGGGGCAGCGCTGAAGCTTTCTTT.

This clonotype has a count of ten or more. This sequence joins TRBV5-1 and TRBJ1-1; 7 nucleotides match TRBD1. CDR1 is SGHRS and CDR2 is YFSETQ in the germline V gene. V trimming: 2 bases; J trimming: 8 bases; junction bases outside the gene matches: 12. CDR3 size: 15 residues. The CDR3 sequence is CASSLDRDSHPEAFF. The CDR3 DNA is TGCGCCAGCAGCTTAGACCGGGACAGTCACCCCGAAGCTTTCTTT.

This clonotype appeared a few times. In nucleotides, the CDR3 is TGTGCCAGCAGTTCAGGGACCACAGATACGCAGTATTTT. Residues: CASSSGTTDTQYF. The chain combines TRBV6-5 with TRBJ2-3; D might be TRBD1 or TRBD2, each matching 5 bases. Looked up from germline, CDR1 is MNHEY and CDR2 is SVGAGI. With 4 bases removed from V and 2 bases from J, the gap between germline ends came to 7 bases. The CDR3 covers 13 residues.

This clonotype was recorded a few times. The chain carries TRBV5-1 and TRBJ2-1, with TRBD2 matching over 8 bases. This CDR3 comprises 16 residues. The germline V gene has CDR1 SGHRS and CDR2 YFSETQ. V lost 4 bases and J lost 6; bases outside the gene matches: 12. The DNA for the CDR3 is TGCGCCAGCAGCCTAGCGGGCGGGACTACTGTCAATGAGCAGTTCTTC. Encoded protein: CASSLAGGTTVNEQFF.

This clonotype showed up many times. V usage is TRBV6-1 and J usage is TRBJ2-2; a possible D gene is TRBD1 (5 bases). Deletions cut 10 bases from V and 0 bases from J, with 12 bases between. This CDR3 has 14 residues. Looked up from germline, CDR1 is MNHNS and CDR2 is SASEGT. The CDR3 region has the DNA TGTGCCACGAGAAGGGGAACGAACACCGGGGAGCTGTTTTTT. This gives the protein CATRRGTNTGELFF.

This sequence joins TRBV5-6 and TRBJ1-1, with 7 positions matching TRBD1. Germline CDR1 reads SGHDT; CDR2 reads YYEEEE. V dropped 4 bases and J dropped 2; count of bases not matched to a gene: 8. The CDR3 sequence is 15 residues long. The CDR3 here is CASSDTGTANTEAFF. CDR3 nucleotide sequence: TGTGCCAGCAGCGATACCGGGACAGCAAACACTGAAGCTTTCTTT.

This clonotype occurred many times. The V call is TRBV12-3 or TRBV12-4, the J call TRBJ1-2; the D gene is possibly TRBD1 (6 bases). This CDR3 comprises 14 residues. V lost 6 bases to trimming and J lost 3 bases, with 14 bases between them. The CDR3: CASSPTRTDYGYTF. Written as DNA, the CDR3 is TGTGCCAGCAGCCCCACCCGGACAGACTATGGCTACACCTTC.

The DNA of the CDR3 is TGTGCCAGGAGAAAGGGGCGAAGCCTCCAAGAGACCCAGTACTTC. Translated: CARRKGRSLQETQYF. V is TRBV19 and J is TRBJ2-5; D is possibly TRBD1 (5 bases). The V end was cut by 9 bases, the J end by 1 base, with 18 bases between. The germline V gene has CDR1 LNHDA and CDR2 SQIVND (reference sequence). CDR3 length equals 15 residues.

The V and J genes are TRBV4-2 and TRBJ2-3; TRBD2 is a possible D gene (6 bases). This CDR3 has 18 residues. Trimming cost V 2 bases and J 2 bases, with 20 bases left between them. From germline, CDR1 is LGHNA and CDR2 YNFKEQ. The CDR3 nucleotides read TGTGCCAGCAGCCAATGGGGGACTTCCCTCTCTTCCACAGATACGCAGTATTTT. Its translation is CASSQWGTSLSSTDTQYF.

This clonotype was counted at least ten times. V is TRBV28 and J is TRBJ2-1; possibly TRBD2 for D (6 bases). Germline lookup yields CDR1 MDHEN and CDR2 SYDVKM. The CDR3 covers 14 residues. The V end lost 10 bases, the J end lost 7 bases, and 20 bases lay between the germline ends. The CDR3 DNA is TGTGCCACCATGACAAGGGCGGGGAGAAATGAGCAGTTCTTC. This codes for CATMTRAGRNEQFF.

This clonotype has a count of ten or more. The chain has TRBV24-1 and TRBJ2-7, with 8 bases identical to TRBD1. Germline loops: CDR1 KGHDR, CDR2 SFDVKD. With 4 bases clipped from V and 2 bases from J, the junction kept 6 bases outside the gene matches. The CDR3 length is 15 residues. The CDR3 here is CATSDSDRATYEQYF. CDR3 sequence (DNA): TGTGCCACCAGTGACTCGGACAGGGCAACCTACGAGCAGTACTTC.

There are a few counts of this clonotype. CDR3 protein: CASSQWGGRSGELFF. The CDR3 DNA sequence: TGCGCCAGCAGCCAATGGGGGGGGAGGAGCGGGGAGCTGTTTTTT. The V and J genes are TRBV4-1 and TRBJ2-2; 7 bases agree with TRBD2. V dropped 2 bases and J dropped 7; count of bases not matched to a gene: 7. The CDR3 runs to 15 residues. In germline, CDR1 is MGHRA, CDR2 YSYEKL.

This clonotype was recorded many times. The chain has TRBV28 and TRBJ2-3, with 10 bases fitting TRBD2. This CDR3 is built from 16 residues. Germline CDR1 MDHEN, CDR2 SYDVKM. J was trimmed by 4 bases and V by 3 bases; bases with no gene match: 7. The CDR3 DNA reads as TGTGCCAGCAGTTTTCTAGCGGGAGTCGGACCAGATACGCAGTATTTT. This sequence encodes CASSFLAGVGPDTQYF.

A remark on this clonotype: A single base separates this from a much larger clone, so it may be a read error. This chain uses TRBV3-1 with TRBJ2-7; 8 bases line up with TRBD1. Germline values: CDR1 LGHDT, CDR2 YNNKEL (reference sequence). The CDR3 has 16 amino acids. CDR3 in DNA: TGTGCCAGCAGCCAAGTTTGGACAGGGAGGTCCTACGGGCAGTACTTC. Encoded protein: CASSQVWTGRSYGQYF.

This clonotype was found a few times. A much larger clone is a single base away; this may be a read error. The chain joins TRBV12-3 or TRBV12-4 to TRBJ2-1; 7 bases map to TRBD2. The length of the CDR3 is 14 residues. Trimming cost V 6 bases and J 10 bases; bases outside gene matches: 12. The CDR3 DNA is TGTGCCAGCAGGGGAGCGGGAATAACCTACGAGCAGTTCTTC. Translating gives CASRGAGITYEQFF.

This clonotype has more than one count but fewer than ten. A read error may account for a junction end that differs from germline. V and J are TRBV7-6 and TRBJ2-2; 10 positions agree with TRBD2. Germline V gene lookup returns CDR1 SGHVS and CDR2 FNYEAQ. This CDR3 has 16 amino acids. The DNA for the CDR3 is TGTGCTAGCAGTCCCAGCGGGAGGGCCGTCGCCGGGGAGCTGTTTTTT. Amino acid sequence: CASSPSGRAVAGELFF.